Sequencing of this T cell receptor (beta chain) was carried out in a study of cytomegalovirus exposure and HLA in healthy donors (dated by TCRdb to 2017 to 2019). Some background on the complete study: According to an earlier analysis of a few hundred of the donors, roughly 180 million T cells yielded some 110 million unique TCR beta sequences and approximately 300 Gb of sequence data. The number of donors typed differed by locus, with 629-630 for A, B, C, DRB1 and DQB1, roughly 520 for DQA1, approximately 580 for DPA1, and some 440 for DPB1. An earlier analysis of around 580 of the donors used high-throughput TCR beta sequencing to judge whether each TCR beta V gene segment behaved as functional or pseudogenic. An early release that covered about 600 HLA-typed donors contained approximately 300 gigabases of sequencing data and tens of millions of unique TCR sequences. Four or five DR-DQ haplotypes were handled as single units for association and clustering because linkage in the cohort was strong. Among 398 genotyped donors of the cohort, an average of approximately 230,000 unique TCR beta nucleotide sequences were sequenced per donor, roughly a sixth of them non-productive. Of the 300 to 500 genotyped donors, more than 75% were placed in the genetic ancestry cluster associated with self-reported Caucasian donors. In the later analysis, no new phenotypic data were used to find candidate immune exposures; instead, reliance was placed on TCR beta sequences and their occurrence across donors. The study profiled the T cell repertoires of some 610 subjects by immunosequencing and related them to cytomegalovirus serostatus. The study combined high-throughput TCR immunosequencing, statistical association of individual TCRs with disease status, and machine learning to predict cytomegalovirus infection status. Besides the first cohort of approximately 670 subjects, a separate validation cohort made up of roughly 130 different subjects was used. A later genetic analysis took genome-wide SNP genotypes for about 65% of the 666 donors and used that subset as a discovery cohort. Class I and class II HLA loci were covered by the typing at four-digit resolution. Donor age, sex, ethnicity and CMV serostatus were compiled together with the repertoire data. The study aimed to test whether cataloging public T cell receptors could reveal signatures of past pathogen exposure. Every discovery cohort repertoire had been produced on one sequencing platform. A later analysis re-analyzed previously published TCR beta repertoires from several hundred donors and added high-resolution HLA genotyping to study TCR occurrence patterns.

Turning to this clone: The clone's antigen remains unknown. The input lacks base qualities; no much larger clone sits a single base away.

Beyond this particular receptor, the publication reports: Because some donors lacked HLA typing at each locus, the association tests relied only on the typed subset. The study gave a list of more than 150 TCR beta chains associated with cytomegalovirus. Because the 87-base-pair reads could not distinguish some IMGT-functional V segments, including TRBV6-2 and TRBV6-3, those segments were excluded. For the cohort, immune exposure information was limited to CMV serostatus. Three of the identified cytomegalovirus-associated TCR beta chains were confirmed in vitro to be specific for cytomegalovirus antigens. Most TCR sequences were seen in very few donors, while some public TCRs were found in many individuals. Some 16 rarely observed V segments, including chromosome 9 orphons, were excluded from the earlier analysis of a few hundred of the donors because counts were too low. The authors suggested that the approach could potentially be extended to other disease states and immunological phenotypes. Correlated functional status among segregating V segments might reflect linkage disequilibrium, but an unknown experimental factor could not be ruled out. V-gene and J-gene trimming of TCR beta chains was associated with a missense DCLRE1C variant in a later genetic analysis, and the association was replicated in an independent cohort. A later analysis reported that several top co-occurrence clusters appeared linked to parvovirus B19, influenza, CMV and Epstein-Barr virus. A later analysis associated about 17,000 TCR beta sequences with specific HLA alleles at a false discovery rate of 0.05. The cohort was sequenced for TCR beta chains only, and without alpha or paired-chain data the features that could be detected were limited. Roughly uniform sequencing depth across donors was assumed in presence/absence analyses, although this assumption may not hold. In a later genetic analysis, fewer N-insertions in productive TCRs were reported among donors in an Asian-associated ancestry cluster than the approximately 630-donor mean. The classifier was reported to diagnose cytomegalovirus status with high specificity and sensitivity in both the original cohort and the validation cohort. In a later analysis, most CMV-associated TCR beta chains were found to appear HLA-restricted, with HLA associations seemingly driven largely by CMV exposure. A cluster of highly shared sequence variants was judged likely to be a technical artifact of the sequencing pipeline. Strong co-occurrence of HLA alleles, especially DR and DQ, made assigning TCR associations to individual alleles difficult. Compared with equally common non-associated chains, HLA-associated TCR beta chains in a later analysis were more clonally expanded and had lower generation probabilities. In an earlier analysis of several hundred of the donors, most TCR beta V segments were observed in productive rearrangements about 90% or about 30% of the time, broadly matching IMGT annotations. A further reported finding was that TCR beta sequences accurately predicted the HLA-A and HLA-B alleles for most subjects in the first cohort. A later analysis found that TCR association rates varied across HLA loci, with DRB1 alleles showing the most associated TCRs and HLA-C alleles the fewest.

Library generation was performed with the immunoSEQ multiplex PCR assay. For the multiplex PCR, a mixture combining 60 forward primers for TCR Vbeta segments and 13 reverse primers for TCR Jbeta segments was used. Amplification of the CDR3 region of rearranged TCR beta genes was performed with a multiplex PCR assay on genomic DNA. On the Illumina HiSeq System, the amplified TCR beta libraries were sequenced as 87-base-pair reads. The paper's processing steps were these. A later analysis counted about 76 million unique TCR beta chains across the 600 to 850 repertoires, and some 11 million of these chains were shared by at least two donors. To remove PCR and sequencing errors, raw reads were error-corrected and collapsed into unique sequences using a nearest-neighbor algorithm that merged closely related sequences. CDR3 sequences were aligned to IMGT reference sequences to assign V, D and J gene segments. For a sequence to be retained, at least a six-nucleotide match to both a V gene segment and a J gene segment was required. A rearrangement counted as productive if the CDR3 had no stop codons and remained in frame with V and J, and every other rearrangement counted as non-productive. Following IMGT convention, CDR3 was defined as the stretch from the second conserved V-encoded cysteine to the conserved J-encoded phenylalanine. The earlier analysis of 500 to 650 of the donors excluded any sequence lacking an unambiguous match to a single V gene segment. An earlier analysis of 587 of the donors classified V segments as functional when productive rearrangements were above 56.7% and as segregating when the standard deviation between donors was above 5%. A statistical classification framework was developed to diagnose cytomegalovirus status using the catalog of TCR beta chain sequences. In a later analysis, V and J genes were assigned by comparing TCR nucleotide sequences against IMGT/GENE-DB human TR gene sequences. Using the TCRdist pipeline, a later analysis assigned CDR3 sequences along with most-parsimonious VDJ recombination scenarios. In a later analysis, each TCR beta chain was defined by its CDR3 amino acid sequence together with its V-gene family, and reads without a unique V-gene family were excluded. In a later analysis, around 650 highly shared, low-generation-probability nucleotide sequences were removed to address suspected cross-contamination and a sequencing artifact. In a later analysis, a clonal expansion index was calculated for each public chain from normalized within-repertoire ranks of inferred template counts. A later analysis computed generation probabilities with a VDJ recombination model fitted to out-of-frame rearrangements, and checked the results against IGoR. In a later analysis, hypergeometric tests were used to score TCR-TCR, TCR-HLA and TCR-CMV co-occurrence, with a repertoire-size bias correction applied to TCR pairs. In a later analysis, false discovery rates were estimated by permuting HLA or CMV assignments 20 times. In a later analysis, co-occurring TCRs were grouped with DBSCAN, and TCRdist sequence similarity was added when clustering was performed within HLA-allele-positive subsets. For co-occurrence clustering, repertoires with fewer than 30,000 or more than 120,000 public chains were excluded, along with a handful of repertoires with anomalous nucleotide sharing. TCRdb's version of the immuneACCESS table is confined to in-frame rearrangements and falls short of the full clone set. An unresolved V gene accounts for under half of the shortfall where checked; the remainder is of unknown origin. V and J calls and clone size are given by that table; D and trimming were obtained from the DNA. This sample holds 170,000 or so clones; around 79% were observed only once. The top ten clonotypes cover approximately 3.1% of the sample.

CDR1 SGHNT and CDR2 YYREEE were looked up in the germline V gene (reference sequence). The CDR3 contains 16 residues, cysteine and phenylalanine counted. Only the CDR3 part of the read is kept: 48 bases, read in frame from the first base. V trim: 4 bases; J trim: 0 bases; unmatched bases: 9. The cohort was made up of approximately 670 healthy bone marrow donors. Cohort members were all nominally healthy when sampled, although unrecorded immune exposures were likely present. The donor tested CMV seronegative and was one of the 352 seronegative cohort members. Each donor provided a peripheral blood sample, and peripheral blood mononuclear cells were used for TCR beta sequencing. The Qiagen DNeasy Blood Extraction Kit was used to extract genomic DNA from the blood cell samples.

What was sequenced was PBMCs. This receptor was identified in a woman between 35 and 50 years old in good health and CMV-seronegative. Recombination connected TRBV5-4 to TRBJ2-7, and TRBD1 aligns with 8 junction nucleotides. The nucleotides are TGTGCCAGCAGCCCCAGGGGGCCCTCAAGCTCCTACGAGCAGTACTTC. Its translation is CASSPRGPSSSYEQYF.